Below are 14 T cell receptor beta chains sequenced from a single sample in a study of vaccination effects on CD4 cells after COVID-19. Expansion with viral peptide pools was applied to antigen-specific CD4+ T cells by the ViraFEST assay prior to sequencing. With 9 to 11 days of culture completed, CD4+ T cells were isolated. The antigens for these receptors are not known. TCRdb's table, derived via immunoSEQ multiplex PCR, lists solely in-frame clones and lacks some. Of 9,000 to 13,000 clones in the sample, around 70% were seen once. Material: CD4+ T cells from PBMCs cultured with HCoV-229E spike peptides, obtained before COVID-19 vaccination. The origin of the receptors is a human donor who received a COVID-19 vaccine.

The rearrangement joins TRBV18 to TRBJ1-2; 7 bases match TRBD1. V lost 3 bases and J lost 2; bases outside the gene matches: 6. From germline, CDR1 is KGHSH and CDR2 LQKENI. This CDR3 has 15 residues. CDR3 in DNA: TGTGCCAGCTCACCTTCGGGACAGTCAAACTATGGCTACACCTTC. This encodes CASSPSGQSNYGYTF. Full variable domain (rest looked up from reference TRBV18 and TRBJ1-2): NAGVMQNPRHLVRRRGQEARLRCSPMKGHSHVYWYRQLPEEGLKFMVYLQKENIIDESGMPKERFSAEFPKEGPSILRIQQVVRGDSAAYFCASSPSGQSNYGYTFGSGTRLTVV.

The chain is built from TRBV4-2 and TRBJ1-4; a possible D gene is TRBD1 (5 bases). This CDR3 has 15 amino acids. The germline V and J ends were trimmed by 4 bases and 7 bases, with 16 bases remaining between them. Germline-derived CDR1 and CDR2 are LGHNA and YNFKEQ. Here the CDR3 DNA reads TGTGCCAGCAGCCCACAAGTCGGGGGTGCTGAAAAACTGTTTTTT. Translated: CASSPQVGGAEKLFF.

The rearrangement joins TRBV5-1 to TRBJ1-2, with a weak D call TRBD1 (5 bases). CDR3 size: 13 residues. Trimming took 4 bases from V and 1 from J, leaving 8 bases between them. The germline V gene has CDR1 SGHRS and CDR2 YFSETQ. The CDR3 loop is CASSTGHNYGYTF. Here the CDR3 DNA reads TGCGCCAGCAGCACAGGACATAACTATGGCTACACCTTC. Combining the CDR3 with reference TRBV5-1 and TRBJ1-2 gives the whole variable domain KAGVTQTPRYLIKTRGQQVTLSCSPISGHRSVSWYQQTPGQGLQFLFEYFSETQRNKGNFPGRFSGRQFSNSRSEMNVSTLELGDSALYLCASSTGHNYGYTFGSGTRLTVV.

J is TRBJ2-4 and V is TRBV28, with D hard to call. The germline V gene encodes CDR1 MDHEN and CDR2 SYDVKM. The V end lost 6 bases, the J end lost 0 bases, and 12 bases lay between the germline ends. The CDR3 consists of 15 residues. The DNA for the CDR3 is TGTGCCAGCAGCTTTATGGACGAAGCCAAAAACATTCAGTACTTC. It encodes CASSFMDEAKNIQYF.

This sequence joins TRBV4-1 and TRBJ1-1, with 8 positions matching TRBD1. Per the germline V gene, CDR1 is MGHRA and CDR2 is YSYEKL. The CDR3 loop spans 17 amino acids. After removal of 4 bases from V and 1 base from J, the junction contained 11 bases not matched to a gene. CDR3 DNA sequence: TGCGCCAGCAGCCGAGGCCAGGGGGCGAAAGGGAACACTGAAGCTTTCTTT. Amino acid sequence: CASSRGQGAKGNTEAFF.

The genes are TRBV7-9 and TRBJ2-7; 9 bases are a match to TRBD1. The CDR3 covers 12 residues. Germline loops: CDR1 SEHNR, CDR2 FQNEAQ (reference sequence). V dropped 10 bases and J dropped 2; count of bases not matched to a gene: 3. CDR3 loop: CATRQGAYEQYF. Here the CDR3 DNA reads TGTGCCACCCGACAGGGGGCCTACGAGCAGTACTTC.

The genes are TRBV28 and TRBJ2-3, with 9 bases matching TRBD2. This CDR3 is built from 15 residues. Germline lookup yields CDR1 MDHEN and CDR2 SYDVKM. V dropped 2 bases and J dropped 3; count of bases not matched to a gene: 3. The CDR3 region is CASSLLAGRTDTQYF. For the CDR3, the DNA is TGTGCCAGCAGTTTACTAGCGGGAAGGACAGATACGCAGTATTTT.

This clone appeared a single time. V and J are TRBV6-2 or TRBV6-3 and TRBJ2-4; a possible D gene is TRBD1 (6 bases). Trimming left V 6 bases short and J 9 bases short, with 18 bases between. The V gene's germline CDR1 is MNHEY and CDR2 SVGEGT. This CDR3 region has 14 residues. CDR3 residues: CASSETGRRGIQYF. In DNA form, the CDR3 reads TGTGCCAGCAGCGAGACAGGACGGAGAGGCATTCAGTACTTC.

This chain links TRBV29-1 with TRBJ1-1; D is perhaps TRBD1 (5 bases). CDR1 is SQVTM and CDR2 is ANQGSEA in the germline V gene. The CDR3 is 12 amino acids. The ends were cut back, 4 bases at V and 2 bases at J, with 8 bases in the middle. The CDR3 is CSVGQGNTEAFF. The CDR3 DNA reads as TGCAGCGTTGGGCAGGGAAACACTGAAGCTTTCTTT. The entire variable domain, with the rest obtained from reference TRBV29-1 and TRBJ1-1, is as follows: SAVISQKPSRDICQRGTSLTIQCQVDSQVTMMFWYRQQPGQSLTLIATANQGSEATYESGFVIDKFPISRPNLTFSTLTVSNMSPEDSSIYLCSVGQGNTEAFFGQGTRLTVV.

As regards this clone: One end of the junction fails to match germline, which may point to a read error. V usage is TRBV2 and J usage is TRBJ1-2, with 7 bases lining up with TRBD1. Per germline, CDR1 SNHLY and CDR2 FYNNEI. The CDR3 runs to 13 residues. CDR3 sequence: CASSEMDRSQLGF. CDR3 DNA sequence: TGTGCCAGCAGTGAAATGGACAGGTCCCAACTGGGCTTC.

This clone was detected only a few times. V usage is TRBV28 and J usage is TRBJ1-6; 8 positions agree with TRBD1. CDR3 length: 16 amino acids. Germline V gives CDR1 MDHEN, CDR2 SYDVKM. Trimming cost V 4 bases and J 7 bases; bases outside gene matches: 9. CDR3 coding DNA: TGTGCCAGCAGTTCGGGCTTGACAGGGGAAAATTCACCCCTCCACTTT. Protein sequence: CASSSGLTGENSPLHF.

There are a few counts of this clone. The chain recombines TRBV2 with TRBJ2-7; a possible D gene is TRBD2 (6 bases). Germline V lookup: CDR1 SNHLY, CDR2 FYNNEI. Trimming shortened V by 1 base and J by 0 bases, and 13 bases separated the two germline ends. This CDR3 is 16 amino acids long. CDR3 DNA sequence: TGTGCCAGCAGTGAAGTAGAAATAGCGGCCTCCTACGAGCAGTACTTC. Its protein is CASSEVEIAASYEQYF.

The chain is built from TRBV28 and TRBJ1-2; 7 bases are shared with TRBD1. CDR1 is MDHEN, CDR2 SYDVKM, per germline. The CDR3 is 13 residues long. Trimming removed 6 bases from V and 8 bases from J; junction bases left unmatched: 9. The CDR3, as DNA: TGTGCCAGCAGCCTAAAGGGGGCCTGGGGCTACACCTTC. It encodes CASSLKGAWGYTF.

V gene TRBV18 combines with J gene TRBJ1-2, with D tentatively TRBD1 (5 bases). The V end lost 3 bases, the J end lost 2 bases, and 10 bases lay between the germline ends. The CDR3 totals 14 residues. The V gene's germline CDR1 is KGHSH and CDR2 LQKENI. The CDR3 protein is CASSPQGANYGYTF. The CDR3 bases are TGTGCCAGCTCACCGCAGGGAGCGAACTATGGCTACACCTTC.